Detailed here is one TCR beta chain. It lacks a known antigen. Per-nucleotide qualities are absent, and no much larger clonotype sits a single base away. The immunoSEQ Assay, a bias-controlled multiplex PCR, was used to amplify TCRbeta CDR3 regions from genomic DNA. The paper's processing steps were these. Nucleated cell counts per sample were estimated from amplification of reference gene primers within the assay. To quantify the absolute abundance of each unique TCRbeta CDR3 rearrangement, sequence reads were collapsed and filtered. For each sample, productive Simpson clonality was calculated by taking the square root of Simpson's diversity index across productive rearrangements. TCRdb's version of the immuneACCESS table is confined to in-frame rearrangements and falls short of the full clone set. An unresolved V gene accounts for under half of the shortfall where checked; the remainder is of unknown origin. Clone size and V and J calls were adopted from that table, with D and trimming inferred from the DNA. The sample yields tens of thousands of clones; 75% to 90% were counted once. The ten largest clones capture 27% of the sample.

The record originates from a study of blood T cell repertoires in COVID-19 (dated by TCRdb to 2018 to 2021). In the study overall: Samples from collaborators originated in the United States, Italy and Spain and spanned both the acute and convalescent phases of COVID-19. The material from the prospective study consisted of cDNA or gDNA derived from T cells, B-cell-depleted T cells, or PBMCs. Deeply sampled blood TCRbeta repertoires from subjects exposed to, actively infected with, or recovered from COVID-19 were included in the dataset. The repertoires were made available in a free public database intended to serve as a resource for research on the immune response to SARS-CoV-2. The samples were drawn from the first 160 participants of the ongoing ImmuneRACE study and from about 1,200 subjects provided by 6 global collaborators. Nearly every sample came with metadata listing a de-identified subject ID, COVID-19 status, age in years and sex. Where available, HLA class I and class II types were taken from metadata supplied by the sample provider and were not determined by assay-based typing.

Collaborating institutions collected whole blood in K2EDTA tubes following their own protocols. For TCRbeta analysis, collaborators shipped samples as frozen whole blood, isolated PBMCs, or DNA extracted from either of those sample types. Summary of the overall study and its limitations: The amount of clinical and demographic metadata varied by source and participant and was provided uncurated.

The sequence was obtained from a human donor in a cohort sampled during active COVID-19. The sequencing sample was made of peripheral blood.

The DNA sequence is given as TGTGCCAGCAGCTCGGACAGGGGGCGAGGAGAAAAACTGTTTTTT. Translated, it gives CASSSDRGRGEKLFF. The chain employs TRBV11-3 and TRBJ1-4, with 11 middle bases fitting TRBD1. The CDR3 sequence holds 15 residues, the cysteine and phenylalanine included. The kept DNA is CDR3 alone, 45 bases in frame from the first base. V is pruned by 4 bases and J by 8 bases, leaving 6 bases of the junction without a gene match. The germline V gene provides CDR1 SGHNT and CDR2 YENEEA.